The rows below give T cell receptor beta chains drawn from one sample of a study of T-cell memory formation after mild COVID-19. TCRdb fed the 5' RACE reads into MiXCR, producing one record per CDR3 protein. The sample yields about 110,000 distinct CDR3 sequences, under 15% seen once. The specimen sequenced was PBMCs or a T cell subset sorted from them (not recorded which). These receptors originate from an adult woman who had mild COVID-19 (a few samples of this study predate the infection). Cell type and time point are not known. CDR3s include the opening cysteine and the closing phenylalanine or tryptophan. The D gene is left open where the match is weak. Rows may omit the clone size; those that give it use once, few, many or a size class.

>TRBJ2-4|TRBV7-9|.|few
CASSSGKNIQYF
TGTGCCAGCAGCTCAGGCAAAAACATTCAGTACTTC
>TRBJ2-7|TRBV11-2|TRBD2|few
CASTSRGGVYEQYF
TGTGCCAGCACCTCCCGGGGGGGGGTCTACGAGCAGTACTTC
>TRBJ1-1|TRBV29-1|.|few
CSVVVNTEAFF
TGCAGCGTTGTGGTAAACACTGAAGCTTTCTTT
>TRBJ1-6|TRBV30|TRBD1|.
CAWRENRDSIYSPLHF
TGTGCCTGGAGAGAGAACCGGGACAGCATCTATTCACCCCTCCACTTT
>TRBJ2-5|TRBV4-1|TRBD2|few
CASSQSLAGYPQETQYF
TGCGCCAGCAGCCAATCGTTAGCGGGATACCCCCAAGAGACCCAGTACTTC
>TRBJ2-1|TRBV29-1|TRBD1|many
CSVVTGSSYNEQFF
TGCAGCGTTGTGACAGGGAGCTCCTACAATGAGCAGTTCTTC
>TRBJ2-7|TRBV4-3|.|.
CASSPGTLGYEQYF
TGCGCCAGCAGCCCGGGGACTTTAGGGTACGAGCAGTACTTC
>TRBJ1-2|TRBV5-6|.|.
CASSLRSRGYYGYTF
TGTGCCAGCAGCTTGAGGAGCAGGGGTTACTATGGCTACACCTTC
>TRBJ1-5|TRBV20-1|.|few
CSAREGGQPQHF
TGCAGTGCTAGGGAGGGGGGACAGCCCCAGCATTTT
>TRBJ1-1|TRBV7-9|.|.
CASTGAVDTEAFF
TGTGCCAGCACTGGGGCGGTGGACACTGAAGCTTTCTTT
>TRBJ2-3|TRBV12-3/TRBV12-4|.|.
CASSYGGYTDTQYF
TGTGCCAGCAGTTATGGCGGATACACAGATACGCAGTATTTT
>TRBJ2-3|TRBV20-1|.|few
CSAIALGLPADTQYF
TGCAGTGCTATTGCTTTAGGGTTACCAGCAGATACGCAGTATTTT
>TRBJ1-3|TRBV9|.|.
CASSVEGSGNTIYF
TGTGCCAGCAGCGTAGAGGGTTCGGGAAACACCATATATTTT
>TRBJ2-7|TRBV5-1|TRBD1|.
CASSLETGNYEQYF
TGCGCCAGCAGCTTGGAGACAGGGAACTACGAGCAGTACTTC
>TRBJ1-1|TRBV6-1|.|few
CASSESPLWTEAFF
TGTGCCAGCAGTGAGTCGCCCCTATGGACTGAAGCTTTCTTT
>TRBJ2-5|TRBV7-6|.|.
CSSSLALVGETQYF
TGTTCCAGCAGCTTAGCTCTAGTGGGTGAGACCCAGTACTTC
>TRBJ1-5|TRBV7-3|.|.
CASSLTTRNQPQHF
TGTGCCAGCAGCTTAACGACGAGGAATCAGCCCCAGCATTTT